This passage covers 20 T cell receptor beta chains from one sample sequenced in a study of Graves' ophthalmopathy and Graves' hyperthyroidism. RNA transcripts provided the template for amplifying TCR beta CDR3 regions. RT-PCR was first run with HTBI primers, then multiplex PCR in a second round. TCRdb fed the multiplex PCR reads into MiXCR, producing one record per CDR3 protein. Here the sample spans around 1.1 million distinct CDR3 sequences, about two fifths being singletons. Sequenced: peripheral blood or thyroid tissue (not recorded which). The source of these receptors is an adult man with Graves' hyperthyroidism.

On this clonotype itself: One end of the junction fails to match germline, which may point to a read error. CDR3 DNA sequence: TGCAGTGCTCCCTTAACCTACGGGCAGTACTTC. Its protein is CSAPLTYGQYF. The V gene is TRBV20-1, the J gene TRBJ2-7; D gene unclear. The CDR3 covers 11 residues. From germline, CDR1 is DFQATT and CDR2 SNEGSKA (reference sequence).

This clonotype was counted ten times or more. The rearrangement joins TRBV25-1 to TRBJ2-5; 8 nucleotides line up with TRBD2. From germline, CDR1 is MGHDK and CDR2 SYGVNS. The V and J ends lost 3 bases and 5 bases, in that order; junction bases with no gene match: 14. CDR3 size: 17 residues. CDR3 nucleotide sequence: TGTGCCAGCAGTGATTGGACCGGGGGGGGTCGAGGGGAGACCCAGTACTTC. Its translation: CASSDWTGGGRGETQYF. Looking up the rest from reference TRBV25-1 and TRBJ2-5 gives the full variable domain: EADIYQTPRYLVIGTGKKITLECSQTMGHDKMYWYQQDPGMELHLIHYSYGVNSTEKGDLSSESTVSRIRTEHFPLTLESARPSHTSQYLCASSDWTGGGRGETQYFGPGTRLLVL.

V gene TRBV9 combines with J gene TRBJ1-5; D call uncertain. The CDR3 length is 14 residues. Trimming left V 4 bases short and J 6 bases short, with 14 bases between. The germline CDR1 and CDR2 sequences are SGDLS and YYNGEE. CDR3 sequence (DNA): TGTGCCAGCAGCAAAGCCTTACAGAGTCAGCCCCAGCATTTT. This encodes CASSKALQSQPQHF.

V gene TRBV9 combines with J gene TRBJ2-5; D tentatively reads TRBD1 or TRBD2 (7 bases each). With 3 bases removed from V and 0 bases from J, the gap between germline ends came to 12 bases. The CDR3 is 15 residues long. Germline V gives CDR1 SGDLS, CDR2 YYNGEE. Here the CDR3 reads CASSAGGGYQETQYF. As DNA, the CDR3 is TGTGCCAGCAGCGCAGGGGGGGGGTACCAAGAGACCCAGTACTTC.

The table lists this clonotype with a few counts. The J gene is TRBJ1-1, the V gene TRBV6-6; D may be TRBD1 (6 bases). This CDR3 contains 13 residues. Germline V gene lookup returns CDR1 MNHNY and CDR2 SVGAGI (reference sequence). Trimming shortened V by 5 bases and J by 5 bases, and 12 bases separated the two germline ends. CDR3 loop: CASSEGGWTEAFF. For the CDR3, the DNA is TGTGCCAGCAGTGAAGGGGGGTGGACTGAAGCTTTCTTT.

Comment on this clonotype: This could be a read error, since a much larger clone is one nucleotide away. The chain recombines TRBV5-1 with TRBJ2-5; D unresolved. The CDR3 runs 16 residues. The germline V gene encodes CDR1 SGHRS and CDR2 YFSETQ. The CDR3 nucleotides are TGCGCCAGCAGCTTAGCGATCTCAACCGACGGAGAGATCCAGTACTTC. It specifies CASSLAISTDGEIQYF.

This clonotype appeared many times. The V and J genes are TRBV7-9 and TRBJ1-4, with no clear D. Germline CDR1 SEHNR, CDR2 FQNEAQ (reference sequence). V was clipped by 3 bases and J by 10 bases, with 15 bases between them. CDR3 length: 14 amino acids. The CDR3 is CASSLSGQYGKLFF. Here the CDR3 DNA reads TGTGCCAGCAGCTTGTCCGGCCAGTACGGAAAACTGTTTTTT.

The rearrangement joins TRBV12-3 or TRBV12-4 to TRBJ2-7; possibly TRBD2 for D (5 bases). Trimming cost V 8 bases and J 2 bases, with 13 bases left between them. The CDR3 totals 13 residues. CDR3 region: CASCEGTTYEQYF. The CDR3 nucleotides read TGTGCCAGCTGCGAGGGCACTACCTACGAGCAGTACTTC.

This clonotype came up once. The rearrangement uses TRBV7-6 and TRBJ1-2, with TRBD1 as a possible D gene (5 bases). V was trimmed by 1 base and J by 8 bases, leaving 14 bases between them. The CDR3 sequence is 14 residues long. Per germline, CDR1 SGHVS and CDR2 FNYEAQ. The CDR3 here is CASSLVGGGRGYTF. Written as DNA, the CDR3 is TGTGCCAGCAGCTTAGTTGGCGGGGGAAGGGGCTACACCTTC.

This clonotype came up many times. J is TRBJ1-2 and V is TRBV20-1; D remains ambiguous. The CDR3 is 13 residues long. The V end lost 5 bases, the J end lost 7 bases, and 17 bases lay between the germline ends. Germline V lookup: CDR1 DFQATT, CDR2 SNEGSKA (reference sequence). CDR3 in amino acids: CSAVSDEESGYTF. CDR3 nucleotide sequence: TGCAGTGCTGTTTCGGACGAGGAGAGTGGCTACACCTTC.

The sample holds one count of this clonotype. V gene TRBV7-2 combines with J gene TRBJ2-2; D perhaps matches TRBD1 (5 bases). V was clipped by 1 base and J by 8 bases, with 8 bases between them. Germline CDR1 is SGHTA and CDR2 is FQGNSA. The CDR3 covers 13 residues. CDR3 sequence (DNA): TGTGCCAGCAGCTTAGTGGGGCAGGGGGAGCTGTTTTTT. This codes for CASSLVGQGELFF.

This clonotype was seen only a few times. The J gene is TRBJ2-5, the V gene TRBV9, with D possibly matching TRBD2 (7 bases). Per the germline V gene, CDR1 is SGDLS and CDR2 is YYNGEE. CDR3 length: 17 amino acids. Between the trimmed V and J ends, which lost 3 bases and 1 base, there was a span of 19 bases. CDR3 in amino acids: CASSGRGGGSPQETQYF. The CDR3 DNA reads TGTGCCAGCAGCGGTCGTGGGGGCGGGAGCCCCCAAGAGACCCAGTACTTC.

This clonotype has just a few counts. This rearrangement joins TRBV3-1 to TRBJ2-7, with 8 bases identical to TRBD2. The CDR3 covers 15 residues. CDR1 is LGHDT and CDR2 is YNNKEL in the germline V gene (reference sequence). Trimming cost V 0 bases and J 6 bases; bases outside gene matches: 7. The CDR3 DNA follows: TGTGCCAGCAGCCAAGAATCAGCGGGAGCTGTCGAGCAGTACTTC. It encodes CASSQESAGAVEQYF.

The chain employs TRBV9 and TRBJ2-7; D unclear. Germline V gene lookup returns CDR1 SGDLS and CDR2 YYNGEE. V was pared by 4 bases and J by 6 bases, with 14 bases between. The CDR3 contains 13 residues. The CDR3 DNA sequence: TGTGCCAGCAGCTCCATTACTGGTTTCGAGCAGTACTTC. This codes for CASSSITGFEQYF. Looking up the rest from reference TRBV9 and TRBJ2-7 gives the full variable domain: DSGVTQTPKHLITATGQRVTLRCSPRSGDLSVYWYQQSLDQGLQFLIQYYNGEERAKGNILERFSAQQFPDLHSELNLSSLELGDSALYFCASSSITGFEQYFGPGTRLTVT.

The chain carries TRBV6-2 or TRBV6-3 and TRBJ1-2; the match to TRBD1 covers 7 bases. Germline values: CDR1 MNHEY, CDR2 SVGEGT. J gave up 5 bases and V 7 bases, and 7 bases lay outside the gene matches. CDR3 length: 13 amino acids. The DNA of the CDR3 is TGTGCCAGCATAGGACAGGCATCGTATGGCTACACCTTC. Translating it yields CASIGQASYGYTF.

The V call is TRBV4-3, the J call TRBJ2-5, with a possible D match to TRBD2 (6 bases). V lost 1 base, J lost 5 bases, and 14 bases lay in between. In germline, CDR1 is LGHNA, CDR2 YSLEER. The CDR3 loop spans 15 amino acids. The CDR3 bases are TGCGCCAGCAGCCAAGGACAGACTGGGGGGGAGACCCAGTACTTC. Residues: CASSQGQTGGETQYF.

This sequence joins TRBV20-1 and TRBJ1-5; TRBD1 matches at 7 bases. The germline V gene has CDR1 DFQATT and CDR2 SNEGSKA (reference sequence). The CDR3 totals 18 residues. With 2 bases clipped from V and 7 bases from J, the junction kept 20 bases outside the gene matches. The CDR3 bases are TGCAGTGCTAGACCTCTCCCCGGGACAGTGGGCGAGGGCCAGCCCCAGCATTTT. Residues: CSARPLPGTVGEGQPQHF.

This clonotype has only a few counts. V is TRBV7-8 and J is TRBJ1-5; D gene uncertain. V lost 0 bases, J lost 0 bases, and 9 bases lay in between. The CDR3 loop spans 16 amino acids. Germline CDR1 reads SGHVS; CDR2 reads FQNEAQ. CDR3 sequence (DNA): TGTGCCAGCAGCTTAGCGACGGAGTATAGCAATCAGCCCCAGCATTTT. Its translation is CASSLATEYSNQPQHF. Using reference TRBV7-8 and TRBJ1-5 for the parts outside the CDR3, the full variable domain is GAGVSQSPRYKVAKRGQDVALRCDPISGHVSLFWYQQALGQGPEFLTYFQNEAQLDKSGLPSDRFFAERPEGSVSTLKIQRTQQEDSAVYLCASSLATEYSNQPQHFGDGTRLSIL.

As DNA, the CDR3 is TGTGCCAGCAGCCAAACTCGAGGGCAGGGGATATCCTACGAGCAGTACTTC. Protein: CASSQTRGQGISYEQYF. The chain uses TRBV3-1 and TRBJ2-7; the D gene is possibly TRBD1 (6 bases). This CDR3 has 17 amino acids. Germline assignment: CDR1 LGHDT and CDR2 YNNKEL (reference sequence). Trimming pared 2 bases from V and 1 base from J, leaving 18 bases between.

A note on this clonotype: An end of the junction differs from the germline gene, which may be a read error. V and J are TRBV10-2 and TRBJ1-2, with D hard to call. Per germline, CDR1 WSHSY and CDR2 SAAADI. The CDR3 loop spans 11 amino acids. The CDR3 reads CASSVGIGYTF. In DNA, the CDR3 is TGTGCCAGCAGCGTAGGGATCGGCTACACCTTC.